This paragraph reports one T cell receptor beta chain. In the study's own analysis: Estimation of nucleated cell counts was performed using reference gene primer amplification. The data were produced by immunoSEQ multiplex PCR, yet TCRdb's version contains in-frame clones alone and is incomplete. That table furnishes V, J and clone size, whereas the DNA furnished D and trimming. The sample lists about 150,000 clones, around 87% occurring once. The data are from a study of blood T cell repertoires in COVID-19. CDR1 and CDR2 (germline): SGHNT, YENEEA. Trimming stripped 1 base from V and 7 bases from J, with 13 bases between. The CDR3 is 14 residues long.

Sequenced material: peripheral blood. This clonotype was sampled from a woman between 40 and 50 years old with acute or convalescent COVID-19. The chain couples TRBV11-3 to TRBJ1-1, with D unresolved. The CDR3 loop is CASSLAGERGEAFF. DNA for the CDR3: TGTGCCAGCAGCTTAGCCGGCGAACGGGGTGAAGCTTTCTTT.